The rows below give T cell receptor beta chains drawn from one sample of a study of technical replicates of blood from a few donors. Data came from immunoSEQ multiplex PCR; TCRdb stores just in-frame clones and leaves some out. There are tens of thousands of clones in the sample; around 94% occur only once, and 0.2% to 0.3% lies in the top ten. What was sequenced was T cells isolated from PBMCs. The receptor source for this set is a human donor in good health. The CDR3 runs from the conserved cysteine through the conserved F or W. D genes are given only for firm matches. For some rows the clone size is stated as once, few or many, or as a class when expanded; others skip it.

>TRBV28|TRBD2|NA|TRBJ2-7
TGTGCCAGCAGTTTAGACGGTCCGGGGGGGGCCGGGGACGAGCAGTACTTC
CASSLDGPGGAGDEQYF
>TRBV9|TRBD1|NA|TRBJ1-1
TGTGCCAGCAGCGTAGGGCAGGGGGCCACTGAAGCTTTCTTT
CASSVGQGATEAFF
>TRBV14|NA|NA|TRBJ2-3
TGTGCCAGCAGCCAAGCTAGCACAGATACGCAGTATTTT
CASSQASTDTQYF
>TRBV7-8|TRBD1|NA|TRBJ2-2
TGTGCCAGCGCACACCGGGACAGGGGGCGAACCGGGGAGCTGTTTTTT
CASAHRDRGRTGELFF
>TRBV19|TRBD1|NA|TRBJ2-5
TGTGCCAGTAGTACCCTATCCGGGACAGGGGTCGGAGAGACCCAGTACTTC
CASSTLSGTGVGETQYF
>TRBV2|NA|NA|TRBJ2-5
TGTGCCACCCACCCGACAGGAGGACCGACCCAGTACTTC
CATHPTGGPTQYF
>TRBV6-1|NA|NA|TRBJ1-1
TGTGCCAGCACCTCAAGGGGGAGCACTGAAGCTTTCTTT
CASTSRGSTEAFF
>TRBV9|NA|NA|TRBJ2-3
TGTGCCAGCAGCGTAGATGGGCCAGATACGCAGTATTTT
CASSVDGPDTQYF
>TRBV10-1|NA|NA|TRBJ2-5
TGCGCCAGCAGTGAGGGGAGAACCCAGTACTTC
CASSEGRTQYF
>TRBV9|NA|NA|TRBJ1-5
TGTGCCAGCAGCGTAGATCCTGCGTTAAATCAGCCCCAGCATTTT
CASSVDPALNQPQHF
>TRBV14|NA|NA|TRBJ1-2
TGTGCCAGCAGCCAAGGGGCATGGCAGGCCCATTCAGGCTACACCTTC
CASSQGAWQAHSGYTF
>TRBV5-1|TRBD1|NA|TRBJ2-1
TGCGCCAGCAGCTTGGGACAGGGCTCCTACAATGAGCAGTTCTTC
CASSLGQGSYNEQFF
>TRBV5-1|NA|NA|TRBJ2-5
TGCGCCAGCAGCTTGGTGGTAGGGCAGGGGACCCTCCAAGAGACCCAGTACTTC
CASSLVVGQGTLQETQYF
>TRBV27|NA|NA|TRBJ2-1
TGTGCCAGCAGTTTATGGGAGATTGGTAACGGGGGAAACCTCTACAATGAGCAGTTCTTC
CASSLWEIGNGGNLYNEQFF
>TRBV7-9|TRBD2|NA|TRBJ2-2
TGTGCCAGCAGCTCCTCGACTAGCGGGGCTACCGGGGAGCTGTTTTTT
CASSSSTSGATGELFF
>TRBV19|TRBD2|NA|TRBJ2-1
TGTGCCAGTAACCCTTGGGGACTAGCGTTAAGAGAGGGGAATGAGCAGTTCTTC
CASNPWGLALREGNEQFF
>TRBV29-1|TRBD1|few|TRBJ1-1
TGCAGCGTTGTTGGATCTGGACAGGGCTACACTGAAGCTTTCTTT
CSVVGSGQGYTEAFF
>TRBV5-1|NA|NA|TRBJ2-3
TGCGCCAGCAGCTTGTCAGCGGGTATGGGAGATACGCAGTATTTT
CASSLSAGMGDTQYF
>TRBV5-1|TRBD2|NA|TRBJ2-5
TGCGCCAGCAGCTTGGGGTCGCGTGGAGCGGGAGGGATAGAGACCCAGTACTTC
CASSLGSRGAGGIETQYF
>TRBV30|NA|few|TRBJ1-1
TGTGCCTGGAGGAAGGTGCTGGGCTCGAACACTGAAGCTTTCTTT
CAWRKVLGSNTEAFF
>TRBV19|NA|NA|TRBJ1-3
TGTGCCAGCCTAGACCGCACAGGCTCTGGAAACACCATATATTTT
CASLDRTGSGNTIYF
>TRBV2|NA|NA|TRBJ1-2
TGTGCCAGCAGTGCTTTGGGCCAGATCTCCTATGGCTACACCTTC
CASSALGQISYGYTF
>TRBV5-1|NA|NA|TRBJ2-1
TGCGCCAGCAGCTTTACAGGGTACAATGAGCAGTTCTTC
CASSFTGYNEQFF
>TRBV28|TRBD1|once|TRBJ2-1
TGTGCCAGCAGTTCAGGAAGTAACAGGGGGCATGAGCAGTTCTTC
CASSSGSNRGHEQFF
>TRBV28|NA|NA|TRBJ1-1
TGTGCCAGCAGAATGGGGGGGGCGGACACTGAAGCTTTCTTT
CASRMGGADTEAFF
>TRBV6-6|TRBD2|NA|TRBJ2-1
TGTGCCAGCAGTATAGCGGGAGGGCCCGCAGATGAGCAGTTCTTC
CASSIAGGPADEQFF
>TRBV5-1|NA|NA|TRBJ1-2
TGCGCCAGCAGCTTCGAGACAGCCTTCTATGGCTACACCTTC
CASSFETAFYGYTF
>TRBV27|TRBD1|once|TRBJ2-7
TGTGCCAGCAGTTTAGGGACAGGGACCCCCTACGAGCAGTACTTC
CASSLGTGTPYEQYF
>TRBV7-9|NA|NA|TRBJ1-1
TGTGCCAGCAGCTTTTCAGTGAACACTGAAGCTTTCTTT
CASSFSVNTEAFF
>TRBV30|NA|once|TRBJ2-1
TGTGCCTGGATACGACTCAGACAGGCATACAATGAGCAGTTCTTC
CAWIRLRQAYNEQFF
>TRBV14|NA|once|TRBJ1-5
TGTGCCAGCAGCCAAGGACAAAAGGTGGGAATTCGGACAATCGATAGCAATCAGCCCCAGCATTTT
CASSQGQKVGIRTIDSNQPQHF
>TRBV30|NA|NA|TRBJ2-7
TGTGCCTGGAGTGTGGGCAGCTCCTACGAGCAGTACTTC
CAWSVGSSYEQYF
>TRBV2|TRBD2|NA|TRBJ2-7
TGTGCCAGCAGTGAGGGGCGACTAGCGGGAGGCGAGCAGTACTTC
CASSEGRLAGGEQYF
>TRBV6-1|TRBD1|NA|TRBJ2-3
TGTGCCAGCAGTGTGGACAGGGGGCCAGGAGATACGCAGTATTTT
CASSVDRGPGDTQYF
>TRBV29-1|NA|once|TRBJ2-1
TGCAGCGCGACTGATGAGGGCCCTTCCTACAATGAGCAGTTCTTC
CSATDEGPSYNEQFF
>TRBV20-1|NA|NA|TRBJ1-1
TGCAGTGCTCCCCGGGGCACTGAAGCTTTCTTT
CSAPRGTEAFF
>TRBV6-5|NA|once|TRBJ1-2
TGTGCCAGCAGCCTTCCCCAGGGGATAGGTGGCTACACCTTC
CASSLPQGIGGYTF
>TRBV15|TRBD1|once|TRBJ1-2
TGTGCCACCAGCAGGTCAACTCAGGGGGCGACCGGCTACACCTTC
CATSRSTQGATGYTF
>TRBV6-5|NA|NA|TRBJ2-5
TGTGCCAGCAGCCTCCGAGGGGAGACCCAGTACTTC
CASSLRGETQYF
>TRBV28|TRBD1|NA|TRBJ2-7
TGTGCCAGCAGTCAACGACAGGGGGCCTCCTACGAGCAGTACTTC
CASSQRQGASYEQYF
>TRBV28|NA|NA|TRBJ2-3
TGTGCCATACAGGGAGTGGATACGCAGTATTTT
CAIQGVDTQYF
>TRBV19|NA|NA|TRBJ2-2
TGTGCCAGTAGTATAGCAGGTGTCCCCGGGGAGCTGTTTTTT
CASSIAGVPGELFF
>TRBV4-1|TRBD1|NA|TRBJ2-5
TGCGCCAGCAGCCGTGACAGGGATATGGGAGAGACCCAGTACTTC
CASSRDRDMGETQYF
>TRBV19|NA|NA|TRBJ1-2
TGTGCCAGTAGTATATCAGGCCCTAACTATGGCTACACCTTC
CASSISGPNYGYTF
>TRBV5-1|NA|NA|TRBJ1-2
TGCGCCAGCAGCTTGGCAGGGGTAATCAAGGAGTATGGCTACACCTTC
CASSLAGVIKEYGYTF